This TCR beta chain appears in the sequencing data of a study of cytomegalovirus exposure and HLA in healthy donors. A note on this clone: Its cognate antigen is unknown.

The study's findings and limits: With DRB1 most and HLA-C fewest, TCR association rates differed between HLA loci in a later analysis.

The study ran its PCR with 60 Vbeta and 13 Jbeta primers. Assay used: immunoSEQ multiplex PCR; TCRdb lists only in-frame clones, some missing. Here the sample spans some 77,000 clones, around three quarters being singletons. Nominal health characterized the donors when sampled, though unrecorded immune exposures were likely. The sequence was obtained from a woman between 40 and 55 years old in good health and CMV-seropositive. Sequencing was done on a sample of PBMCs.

CDR3: CASSYSGGISVRFF. CDR3 nucleotide sequence: TGTGCCAGCAGTTACAGTGGGGGGATTAGCGTACGGTTCTTC. The V gene is TRBV6-5, the J gene TRBJ2-1, with TRBD2 as a possible D gene (6 bases). CDR3 size: 14 residues. Trimming removed 2 bases from V and 15 bases from J, with 20 bases in between. Germline CDR1 MNHEY, CDR2 SVGAGI.